The text below deals with one T cell receptor beta chain. The antigen is unknown. This specimen belongs to a study of cytomegalovirus exposure and HLA in healthy donors. Study in general: In a later analysis, it was reported that the roughly 120 validation repertoires had been produced on the same platform as the 500 to 850 repertoires belonging to the first cohort.

The CDR3 runs to 15 residues. Trimming left V 5 bases short and J 4 bases short, with 14 bases between. CDR1 is MNHEY, CDR2 SVGAGI, per germline. TCRdb's copy holds only in-frame clones and misses some; the assay was immunoSEQ multiplex PCR. The sample lists 130,000 or so clones; about 90% were seen once. Study-wide results and limits: Cytomegalovirus-associated TCR beta chains were listed, numbering some 150.

The TCR originated in a woman aged 18-29 years in good health and CMV-seronegative. Specimen: PBMCs. V usage is TRBV6-5 and J usage is TRBJ2-2, with D possibly matching TRBD2 (5 bases). The CDR3: CASSPRAAGTGELFF. CDR3 coding DNA: TGTGCCAGCAGTCCTCGAGCGGCGGGCACCGGGGAGCTGTTTTTT.